The clone carrying this TCR beta chain was seen once. V shed 1 base and J shed 4 bases, with 16 bases lying between them. The CDR3 runs to 17 residues. From germline, CDR1 is MGHRA and CDR2 YSYEKL. This entry is derived from a study of blood T cell repertoires in COVID-19. Study at large: The cDNA or gDNA used as material had been derived from T cells, B-cell-depleted T cells, or PBMCs.

Sequencing was performed with immunoSEQ multiplex PCR; in TCRdb, only in-frame clones are kept and a portion is missing. The table includes 150,000 or so clones, roughly nine tenths detected once. Sequenced material: peripheral blood. V gene TRBV4-1 combines with J gene TRBJ1-4; D unresolved. This receptor was obtained from a man aged 18 to 30 with acute or convalescent COVID-19. The CDR3 protein is CASSQVNKRLFNEKLFF. DNA of the CDR3: TGCGCCAGCAGCCAAGTGAACAAGCGACTGTTTAATGAAAAACTGTTTTTT.